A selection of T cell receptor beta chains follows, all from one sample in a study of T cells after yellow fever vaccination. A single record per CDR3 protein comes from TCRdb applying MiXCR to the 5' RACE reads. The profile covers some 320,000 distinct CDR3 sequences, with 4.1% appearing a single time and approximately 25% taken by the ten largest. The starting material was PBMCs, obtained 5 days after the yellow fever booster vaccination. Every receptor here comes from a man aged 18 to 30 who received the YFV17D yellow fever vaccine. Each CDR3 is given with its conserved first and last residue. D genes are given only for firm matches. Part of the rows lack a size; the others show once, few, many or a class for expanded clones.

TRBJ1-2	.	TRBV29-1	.	CSVGTWTEFGYGYTF	TGCAGCGTAGGAACCTGGACAGAGTTCGGCTATGGCTACACCTTC
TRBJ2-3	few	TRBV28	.	CASRHPLGLREDTQYF	TGTGCCAGCAGACACCCTCTAGGGCTAAGGGAAGATACGCAGTATTTT
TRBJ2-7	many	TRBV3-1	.	CASSQVKTEQYF	TGTGCCAGCAGCCAAGTAAAGACCGAGCAGTACTTC
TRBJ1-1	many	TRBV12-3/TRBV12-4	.	CASRPDRRPEAFF	TGTGCCAGCAGACCAGACAGACGACCTGAAGCTTTCTTT
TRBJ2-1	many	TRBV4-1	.	CASSRAWGEQFF	TGCGCCAGCAGCCGAGCTTGGGGTGAGCAGTTCTTC
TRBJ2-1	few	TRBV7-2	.	CASSQQNYNEQFF	TGTGCCAGCAGTCAACAAAACTACAATGAGCAGTTCTTC
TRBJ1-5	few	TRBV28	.	CASLGNQPQHF	TGTGCCAGCTTGGGCAATCAGCCCCAGCATTTT
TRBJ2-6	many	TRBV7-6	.	CASSPGRRESGANVLTF	TGTGCCAGCAGCCCCGGACGTCGGGAATCTGGGGCCAACGTCCTGACTTTC
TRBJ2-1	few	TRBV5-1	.	CASSRDFANEQFF	TGCGCCAGCAGCCGCGACTTCGCGAATGAGCAGTTCTTC
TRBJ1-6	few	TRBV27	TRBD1	CASSSGGGDGNSPLHF	TGTGCCAGCAGTTCTGGAGGGGGCGACGGAAATTCACCCCTCCACTTT
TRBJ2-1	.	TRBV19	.	CASSTPGPMYNEQFF	TGTGCCAGTAGTACCCCCGGGCCCATGTACAATGAGCAGTTCTTC
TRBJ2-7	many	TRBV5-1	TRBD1	CASGGQGHSYEQYF	TGCGCCAGCGGCGGACAGGGACATTCTTACGAGCAGTACTTC
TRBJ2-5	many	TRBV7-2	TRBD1	CASSFRDRGETQYF	TGTGCCAGCAGCTTCCGGGACAGGGGGGAGACCCAGTACTTC
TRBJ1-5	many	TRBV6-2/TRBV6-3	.	CASSTNYRDSRGSNQPQHF	TGTGCCAGCAGTACAAACTACCGGGACTCACGGGGGAGCAATCAGCCCCAGCATTTT
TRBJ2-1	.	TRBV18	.	CASSAALGNEQFF	TGTGCCAGCTCAGCAGCTTTGGGCAATGAGCAGTTCTTC
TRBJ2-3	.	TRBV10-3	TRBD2	CAISRGGETSTDTQYF	TGTGCCATCAGCCGCGGGGGTGAGACTAGCACAGATACGCAGTATTTT
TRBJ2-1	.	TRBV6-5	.	CASSYGVGQFF	TGTGCCAGCAGTTACGGAGTAGGGCAGTTCTTC
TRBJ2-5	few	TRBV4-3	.	CASSRGTDEETQYF	TGCGCCAGCAGCCGAGGGACTGACGAAGAGACCCAGTACTTC
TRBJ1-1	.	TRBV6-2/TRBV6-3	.	CASSYSRLLGSTEAFF	TGTGCCAGCAGTTACTCCCGCCTCTTGGGGTCCACTGAAGCTTTCTTT
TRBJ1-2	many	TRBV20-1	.	CSARDASSGGYTF	TGCAGTGCTAGAGATGCATCCTCCGGTGGCTACACCTTC
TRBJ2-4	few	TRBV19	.	CASSMAVVAKNIQYF	TGTGCCAGTAGTATGGCGGTCGTAGCCAAAAACATTCAGTACTTC
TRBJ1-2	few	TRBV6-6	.	CASSYWGGGPNYGYTF	TGTGCCAGCAGTTACTGGGGCGGGGGGCCTAACTATGGCTACACCTTC